This TCR beta chain was sequenced during a study of Graves' ophthalmopathy and Graves' hyperthyroidism. The CDR3 runs 17 residues. Germline V gives CDR1 ENHRY, CDR2 SYGVKD. Comments on this clonotype: The junction departs from the called germline gene at one end, perhaps through a read error.

RNA transcripts yielded amplified TCR beta CDR3 regions. Following a first-round RT-PCR that used HTBI primers, a second-round multiplex PCR was carried out. TCRdb re-called the multiplex PCR reads through MiXCR, storing one row per CDR3 protein. The data show hundreds of thousands of distinct CDR3 sequences, about 41% seen once. Sequenced material: peripheral blood. The sequence was collected from an adult man with Graves' ophthalmopathy. The chain couples TRBV10-3 to TRBJ1-2; D call uncertain. The CDR3 sequence is CASSYGQSAGSIWGYTF. CDR3 in DNA: TGTGCCAGCAGTTACGGGCAGTCCGCTGGGTCGATATGGGGCTACACCTTC.